Each of the 10 T cell receptor beta chains below was sequenced from the same sample in a study of cytomegalovirus exposure and HLA in healthy donors. The primer mix had 60 Vbeta and 13 Jbeta primers. Profiled with immunoSEQ multiplex PCR; TCRdb holds only in-frame clones, not every one. The table shows under 150,000 clones, with 68% occurring only once. The specimen was PBMCs. The source of these receptors is a man aged 55 to 70 in good health and CMV-seronegative.

The rearrangement joins TRBV18 to TRBJ1-1; perhaps TRBD1 as D (6 bases). The V end was cut by 5 bases, the J end by 1 base, with 11 bases between. This CDR3 has 14 amino acids. The germline gives CDR1 KGHSH, CDR2 LQKENI. The CDR3 region has the DNA TGTGCCAGCTCATCTAGGGGGGGGAACACTGAAGCTTTCTTT. Translating it yields CASSSRGGNTEAFF.

The V and J genes are TRBV11-3 and TRBJ2-3; 13 nucleotides match TRBD2. CDR1 SGHNT and CDR2 YENEEA come from the germline V gene. This CDR3 comprises 16 residues. Trimming cost V 4 bases and J 4 bases; bases outside gene matches: 5. CDR3 coding DNA: TGTGCCAGCAGCTCTACTAGCGGGAGGGCCGCAGATACGCAGTATTTT. This sequence encodes CASSSTSGRAADTQYF.

The chain employs TRBV9 and TRBJ2-1; D ambiguous. Per the germline V gene, CDR1 is SGDLS and CDR2 is YYNGEE. The CDR3 runs 15 residues. Deletions cut 0 bases from V and 4 bases from J, with 11 bases between. CDR3 nucleotide sequence: TGTGCCAGCAGCGTAGGTGCGGAACCGTACAATGAGCAGTTCTTC. Translation gives CASSVGAEPYNEQFF.

The CDR3 is CSVEGSRGQGYTF. CDR3 DNA sequence: TGCAGCGTTGAAGGGAGCAGGGGGCAAGGCTACACCTTC. The chain combines TRBV29-1 with TRBJ1-2; TRBD1 agrees at 8 bases. Losses at the gene ends were 1 base for V and 8 bases for J; bases not matched to a gene: 6. There are 13 residues in the CDR3. Germline V gene data show CDR1 as SQVTM and CDR2 as ANQGSEA.

This rearrangement joins TRBV14 to TRBJ1-3; the D is unclear. V was clipped by 0 bases and J by 0 bases, with 9 bases between them. This CDR3 spans 16 amino acids. Germline CDR1 and CDR2: SGHDN and FVKESK. CDR3 sequence reads: CASSQDLAGSGNTIYF. Written as DNA, the CDR3 is TGTGCCAGCAGCCAAGATTTGGCAGGCTCTGGAAACACCATATATTTT.

The chain employs TRBV2 and TRBJ2-4, with 7 bases lining up with TRBD2. Germline lookup yields CDR1 SNHLY and CDR2 FYNNEI. V dropped 3 bases and J dropped 2; count of bases not matched to a gene: 7. The CDR3 is made up of 16 amino acids. Here the CDR3 reads CASSDSLADTKNIQYF. Here the CDR3 DNA reads TGTGCCAGCAGTGACAGTCTAGCGGATACCAAAAACATTCAGTACTTC.

The V gene is TRBV7-9, the J gene TRBJ2-7; no firm D call. The CDR3 runs 14 residues. The germline gives CDR1 SEHNR, CDR2 FQNEAQ (reference sequence). V lost 2 bases to trimming and J lost 0 bases, with 8 bases between them. In DNA form, the CDR3 reads TGTGCCAGCAGCTTATCCTTCAGCTCCTACGAGCAGTACTTC. Its protein is CASSLSFSSYEQYF.

The gene calls are TRBV7-6 and TRBJ2-1; 9 bases are a match to TRBD2. CDR3 size: 13 residues. CDR1 is SGHVS, CDR2 FNYEAQ, per germline. V shed 8 bases and J 6 bases; nucleotides not matched to a gene: 5. The CDR3 DNA sequence: TGTGCCAGCGCGGGAGGGCCTAGCAATGAGCAGTTCTTC. This encodes CASAGGPSNEQFF.

This clone was detected a few times. The V and J genes are TRBV7-9 and TRBJ1-2; TRBD1 agrees at 10 bases. Germline V lookup: CDR1 SEHNR, CDR2 FQNEAQ (reference sequence). The CDR3 spans 16 residues. Trimming cost V 1 base and J 4 bases; bases outside gene matches: 6. DNA of the CDR3: TGTGCCAGCAGCTTAGACCGGGACAGGGGAAGCTATGGCTACACCTTC. It encodes CASSLDRDRGSYGYTF.

The chain uses TRBV30 and TRBJ1-1; 12 bases line up with TRBD1. V gave up 2 bases and J gave up 8 bases; unmatched junction bases: 6. Per germline, CDR1 GTSNPN and CDR2 SVGIG (reference sequence). There are 14 residues in the CDR3. CDR3 bases: TGTGCCTGGAGTACCGGGACAGGGGGCAGGGAAGCTTTCTTT. Protein: CAWSTGTGGREAFF.